The 6 T cell receptor beta chains presented below share a single source sample, sequenced in a study of blood T cells in healthy people across ages. Through a sample-barcoded 5' primer and a J-beta primer mix, a second PCR was run for roughly 6 to 12 cycles. TCRdb recomputed calls from the 5' RACE reads with MiXCR, one row per CDR3 protein. This table holds 700,000 to 900,000 distinct CDR3 sequences, around a quarter found once. The sample was also linked to a second study, of T cells of mothers and their children.

The sequenced sample consisted of blood. The receptors were sampled from a boy aged 10-17 years in good health.

The chain couples TRBV2 to TRBJ2-5, with 9 positions matching TRBD2. The CDR3 runs to 15 residues. CDR1 is SNHLY, CDR2 FYNNEI, per germline. Trimming removed 0 bases from V and 2 bases from J; junction bases left unmatched: 1. CDR3 sequence (DNA): TGTGCCAGCAGTGAAGCGACTAGCGGACAAGAGACCCAGTACTTC. Translation: CASSEATSGQETQYF.

This rearrangement joins TRBV7-9 to TRBJ2-7; D is perhaps TRBD2 (5 bases). From germline, CDR1 is SEHNR and CDR2 FQNEAQ (reference sequence). Trimming stripped 4 bases from V and 3 bases from J, with 19 bases between. The CDR3 length is 16 residues. This chain's CDR3 is CASSSDGSLSRYEQYF. The CDR3 DNA sequence: TGTGCCAGCAGCTCGGATGGGAGCCTTTCTCGCTACGAGCAGTACTTC.

The chain recombines TRBV5-1 with TRBJ2-7; TRBD1 aligns across 7 bases. The germline gives CDR1 SGHRS, CDR2 YFSETQ. This CDR3 is built from 15 residues. V lost 7 bases to trimming and J lost 4 bases; unmatched junction nucleotides: 14. The CDR3 region is CASAPGTVQLYEQYF. For the CDR3, the DNA is TGCGCCAGCGCACCGGGGACAGTGCAGTTGTACGAGCAGTACTTC.

This clonotype was counted only a few times. One end of the junction is discordant with germline, which a read error may explain. V is TRBV7-3 and J is TRBJ2-1, with 9 bases that match TRBD1. In germline, CDR1 is SGHTA, CDR2 FQGTGA. The CDR3 runs 14 residues. CDR3 residues: CASSGQGPYSEQFF. CDR3 nucleotide sequence: TGTGCCAGCAGTGGACAGGGGCCTTACAGTGAGCAGTTCTTC.

CDR3 sequence reads: CASSYSGVNTGELFF. The CDR3 region has the DNA TGCGCCAGCAGTTATTCGGGGGTCAACACCGGGGAGCTGTTTTTT. This chain connects TRBV5-1 to TRBJ2-2, with D perhaps matching TRBD2 (6 bases). CDR3 length equals 15 residues. Germline values: CDR1 SGHRS, CDR2 YFSETQ. V was shortened by 5 bases and J by 2 bases, with 13 bases between the two germline ends.

The chain combines TRBV6-5 with TRBJ1-5; D not certain. CDR3 length: 12 amino acids. Germline lookup yields CDR1 MNHEY and CDR2 SVGAGI. Trimming shortened V by 5 bases and J by 7 bases, and 9 bases separated the two germline ends. Here the CDR3 reads CASSEFGQPQHF. In nucleotides, the CDR3 is TGTGCCAGCAGTGAATTCGGCCAGCCCCAGCATTTT.